This T cell receptor beta chain emerged from a study of blood T cell repertoires in COVID-19. The protocol was immunoSEQ multiplex PCR, while the TCRdb copy is restricted to in-frame clones and leaves out a portion. The sample yields 130,000 or so clones, 84% seen once. Trimming shortened V by 0 bases and J by 2 bases, and 14 bases separated the two germline ends. This CDR3 comprises 17 residues. Germline V lookup: CDR1 MGHRA, CDR2 YSYEKL. The TCR comes from an older woman with acute or convalescent COVID-19. Input material: peripheral blood. The chain uses TRBV4-1 and TRBJ1-5; possibly TRBD1 for D (5 bases). The CDR3 region is CASSQDGTQGGNQPQHF. The CDR3 DNA reads as TGCGCCAGCAGCCAAGATGGTACCCAGGGTGGCAATCAGCCCCAGCATTTT.